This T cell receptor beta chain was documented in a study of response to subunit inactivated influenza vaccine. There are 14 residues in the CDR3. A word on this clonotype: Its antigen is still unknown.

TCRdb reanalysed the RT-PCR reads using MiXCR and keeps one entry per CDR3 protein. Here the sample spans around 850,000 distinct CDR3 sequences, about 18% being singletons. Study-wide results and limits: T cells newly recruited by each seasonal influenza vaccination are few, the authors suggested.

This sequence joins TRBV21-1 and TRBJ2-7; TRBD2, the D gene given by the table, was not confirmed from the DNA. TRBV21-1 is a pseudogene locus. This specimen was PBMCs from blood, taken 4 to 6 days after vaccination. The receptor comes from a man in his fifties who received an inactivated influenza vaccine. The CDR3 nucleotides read TGTGCCAGCAGCACGCGGAAGGACGGCCACGAGCAGTACTTC. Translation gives CASSTRKDGHEQYF.